This T cell receptor beta chain was documented in a study of blood T cell repertoires in COVID-19. Study in general: The cDNA or gDNA used as material had been derived from T cells, B-cell-depleted T cells, or PBMCs.

CDR3 size: 11 residues. Germline CDR1 is DFQATT and CDR2 is SNEGSKA (reference sequence). V lost 6 bases and J lost 4, with 7 bases in between. TCRdb keeps only in-frame clones here, not all; method: immunoSEQ multiplex PCR. The sample holds around 85,000 clones, roughly 91% seen once. The clonotype was recovered from a woman aged 45-65 years with acute COVID-19. The source material was PBMCs or T cells enriched from blood (not recorded which). The V gene is TRBV20-1, the J gene TRBJ2-1, with D tentatively TRBD2 (5 bases). CDR3 loop: CSAEAYNEQFF. CDR3 nucleotide sequence: TGCAGTGCGGAGGCATACAATGAGCAGTTCTTC.